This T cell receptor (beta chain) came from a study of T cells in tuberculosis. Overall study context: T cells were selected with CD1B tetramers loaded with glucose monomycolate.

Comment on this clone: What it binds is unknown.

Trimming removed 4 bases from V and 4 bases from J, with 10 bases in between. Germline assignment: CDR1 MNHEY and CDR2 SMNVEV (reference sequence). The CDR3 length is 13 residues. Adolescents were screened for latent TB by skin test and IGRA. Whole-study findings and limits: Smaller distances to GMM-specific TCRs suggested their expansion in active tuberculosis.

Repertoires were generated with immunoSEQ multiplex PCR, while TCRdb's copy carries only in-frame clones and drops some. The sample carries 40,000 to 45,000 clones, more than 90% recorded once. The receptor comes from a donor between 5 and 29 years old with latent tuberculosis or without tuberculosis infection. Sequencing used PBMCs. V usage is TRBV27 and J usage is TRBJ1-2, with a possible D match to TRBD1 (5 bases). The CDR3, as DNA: TGTGCCAGCAGTTACGACAGCCGCTATGGCTACACCTTC. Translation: CASSYDSRYGYTF.